Below, 22 T cell receptor beta chains from the same sample are listed, as sequenced in a study of cytomegalovirus exposure and HLA in healthy donors. Libraries were prepared by immunoSEQ multiplex PCR; TCRdb keeps only in-frame clonotypes and omits some of them. This table holds 110,000 or so clones, roughly 82% found once. Sequencing was done on a sample of PBMCs. These receptor sequences come from a man aged 18 to 30 in good health and CMV-seronegative.

This rearrangement joins TRBV5-6 to TRBJ2-2, with a weak D call TRBD2 (5 bases). The V gene lost 3 bases and the J gene lost 6 bases, with 9 bases spanning the gap. CDR1 is SGHDT, CDR2 YYEEEE, per germline. CDR3 length: 13 amino acids. The CDR3 DNA reads as TGTGCCAGCAGCTCCGACGGGGCCGGGGAGCTGTTTTTT. Translation gives CASSSDGAGELFF.

The V call is TRBV5-1, the J call TRBJ2-5, with a tentative D call TRBD1 (5 bases). The CDR3 extends over 15 amino acids. Germline CDR1 and CDR2: SGHRS and YFSETQ. The ends were cut back, 1 base at V and 2 bases at J, with 12 bases in the middle. The CDR3 spells CASSLHRQRQETQYF. The CDR3 nucleotides read TGCGCCAGCAGCTTGCACAGGCAGAGGCAAGAGACCCAGTACTTC.

The chain is built from TRBV6-6 and TRBJ2-3; D is perhaps TRBD1 (5 bases). Per the germline V gene, CDR1 is MNHNY and CDR2 is SVGAGI (reference sequence). This CDR3 has 12 amino acids. Between the trimmed V and J ends, which lost 2 bases and 11 bases, there was a span of 11 bases. DNA of the CDR3: TGTGCCAGCAGTTACAAGGGAAGGGGGCAGTATTTT. Its protein is CASSYKGRGQYF.

The chain couples TRBV27 to TRBJ1-1; D is possibly TRBD1 (6 bases). This CDR3 comprises 17 residues. CDR1 and CDR2 from the germline V gene are MNHEY and SMNVEV (reference sequence). With 3 bases removed from V and 2 bases from J, the gap between germline ends came to 19 bases. CDR3 residues: CASSFHARSDRNTEAFF. The CDR3, as DNA: TGTGCCAGCAGTTTCCACGCCAGATCGGACAGAAACACTGAAGCTTTCTTT.

The rearrangement joins TRBV6-1 to TRBJ2-2; the D gene is possibly TRBD1 (5 bases). The CDR3 length is 18 residues. V lost 3 bases, J lost 0 bases, and 17 bases lay in between. CDR1 is MNHNS and CDR2 is SASEGT in the germline V gene. CDR3 loop: CASSDQGSPISNTGELFF. The CDR3, as DNA: TGTGCCAGCAGTGATCAGGGTTCCCCTATCTCGAACACCGGGGAGCTGTTTTTT.

V usage is TRBV6-1 and J usage is TRBJ1-4, with unresolved D. The CDR3 totals 16 residues. Germline V gene lookup returns CDR1 MNHNS and CDR2 SASEGT. The V end was cut by 4 bases, the J end by 0 bases, with 12 bases between. Written as DNA, the CDR3 is TGTGCCAGCAGTGCAGAACCCCGGGCAACTAATGAAAAACTGTTTTTT. Translating it yields CASSAEPRATNEKLFF.

The chain employs TRBV7-9 and TRBJ1-5, with D maybe TRBD1 (5 bases). Trimming left V 4 bases short and J 11 bases short, with 9 bases between. Germline V lookup: CDR1 SEHNR, CDR2 FQNEAQ (reference sequence). The CDR3 has 11 residues. The CDR3 is CASSSGGAQHF. The CDR3 bases are TGTGCCAGCAGCTCCGGGGGGGCCCAGCATTTT.

The chain carries TRBV9 and TRBJ1-1; 8 bases align to TRBD1. The CDR3 is 15 residues long. Germline V gene sequence: CDR1 SGDLS, CDR2 YYNGEE. Unmatched junction bases numbered 10, after V lost 2 bases and J lost 7 bases. The CDR3 DNA reads TGTGCCAGCAGCGTTCTGGCAGGGGGCGGTCTTGAAGCTTTCTTT. Amino acid sequence: CASSVLAGGGLEAFF.

V gene TRBV5-4 combines with J gene TRBJ2-7; 12 nucleotides agree with TRBD2. Trimming took 4 bases from V and 2 from J; bases not matched to a gene: 13. The V gene's germline CDR1 is SGHNT and CDR2 YYREEE (reference sequence). The CDR3 consists of 18 residues. The CDR3 protein is CASSLDHLGLAGTYEQYF. CDR3 bases: TGTGCCAGCAGCCTGGATCACCTCGGACTAGCGGGGACCTACGAGCAGTACTTC.

The V gene is TRBV7-6, the J gene TRBJ2-2; 8 bases map to TRBD1. J was trimmed by 4 bases and V by 2 bases; bases with no gene match: 9. The germline V gene encodes CDR1 SGHVS and CDR2 FNYEAQ. CDR3 length equals 17 residues. The CDR3, as DNA: TGTGCCAGCAGCTTACGACCAGGACAGGGTGTCACCGGGGAGCTGTTTTTT. Its translation is CASSLRPGQGVTGELFF.

The chain uses TRBV29-1 and TRBJ1-1, with D perhaps TRBD1 (5 bases). In germline, CDR1 is SQVTM, CDR2 ANQGSEA. Trimming stripped 5 bases from V and 0 bases from J, with 13 bases between. The CDR3 spans 14 residues. CDR3 DNA: TGCAGCGTTATTGCAGGGTCGATGAACACTGAAGCTTTCTTT. Its protein is CSVIAGSMNTEAFF.

This chain uses TRBV5-4 with TRBJ2-5; a weak D match, TRBD1 (6 bases). The germline CDR1 and CDR2 sequences are SGHNT and YYREEE (reference sequence). Trimming took off 4 bases at V and 3 bases at J, with 13 bases between the two ends. CDR3 length: 14 amino acids. Here the CDR3 reads CASSQPTGEETQYF. As DNA, the CDR3 is TGTGCCAGCAGCCAACCGACAGGAGAAGAGACCCAGTACTTC.

The V gene is TRBV29-1, the J gene TRBJ1-6; 8 bases align to TRBD1. Germline V lookup: CDR1 SQVTM, CDR2 ANQGSEA. Unmatched junction bases numbered 5, after V lost 5 bases and J lost 8 bases. There are 13 residues in the CDR3. The CDR3 nucleotides are TGCAGCGTTCGACAGGGGACTGATTCACCCCTCCACTTT. As protein: CSVRQGTDSPLHF.

The chain recombines TRBV29-1 with TRBJ2-5, with 8 bases fitting TRBD1. The CDR3 is made up of 14 amino acids. Germline V gene data show CDR1 as SQVTM and CDR2 as ANQGSEA. The junction had 6 bases not matched to a gene; V was cut back by 1 base and J by 5 bases. The CDR3 reads CSVEGTGKGETQYF. The CDR3 DNA follows: TGCAGCGTTGAAGGGACAGGGAAAGGGGAGACCCAGTACTTC.

In the case of this clone: The sample holds other DNA sequences that translate to the same CDR3. The chain joins TRBV7-9 to TRBJ2-5; 8 positions match TRBD1. Germline CDR1 SEHNR, CDR2 FQNEAQ (reference sequence). The CDR3 loop spans 14 amino acids. V lost 3 bases to trimming and J lost 2 bases; unmatched junction nucleotides: 2. CDR3 sequence reads: CASSFGQGQETQYF. The CDR3 nucleotides read TGTGCCAGCAGCTTTGGACAGGGTCAAGAGACCCAGTACTTC.

The V call is TRBV7-8, the J call TRBJ2-7, with 11 bases matching TRBD2. Germline V CDR1 and CDR2: SGHVS, FQNEAQ. Losses at the gene ends were 0 bases for V and 2 bases for J; bases not matched to a gene: 3. The CDR3 contains 16 residues. CDR3 region: CASSLATSGTTYEQYF. In DNA form, the CDR3 reads TGTGCCAGCAGCTTAGCGACTAGCGGGACCACCTACGAGCAGTACTTC. The complete variable domain, with remaining parts taken from reference TRBV7-8 and TRBJ2-7, reads GAGVSQSPRYKVAKRGQDVALRCDPISGHVSLFWYQQALGQGPEFLTYFQNEAQLDKSGLPSDRFFAERPEGSVSTLKIQRTQQEDSAVYLCASSLATSGTTYEQYFGPGTRLTVT.

The genes are TRBV7-9 and TRBJ1-4, with D uncertain. The CDR3 extends over 16 amino acids. Trimming pared 5 bases from V and 7 bases from J, leaving 20 bases between. The germline V gene has CDR1 SEHNR and CDR2 FQNEAQ (reference sequence). The CDR3 loop is CASSNGVGGSAEKLFF. CDR3 DNA: TGTGCCAGCAGCAACGGCGTGGGAGGGTCGGCTGAAAAACTGTTTTTT.

This chain links TRBV2 with TRBJ2-5; 12 bases map to TRBD2. CDR1 is SNHLY, CDR2 FYNNEI, per germline. J was trimmed by 2 bases and V by 6 bases; bases with no gene match: 4. The CDR3 has 15 amino acids. The CDR3 sequence: CASRLTSGGQETQYF. CDR3 sequence (DNA): TGTGCCAGCAGACTAACTAGCGGGGGGCAAGAGACCCAGTACTTC.

This chain connects TRBV14 to TRBJ1-2; TRBD1 matches 10 bases. With V trimmed by 3 bases and J by 4 bases, 11 bases remained unmatched. Germline CDR1 and CDR2: SGHDN and FVKESK. CDR3 length equals 17 residues. In nucleotides, the CDR3 is TGTGCCAGCAGCCATGACAGGGGGCGCCCGGATAGCTATGGCTACACCTTC. Protein product: CASSHDRGRPDSYGYTF.

The J gene is TRBJ2-5, the V gene TRBV29-1; D might be TRBD1 (5 bases). This CDR3 has 12 amino acids. CDR1 is SQVTM, CDR2 ANQGSEA, per germline. Trimming pared 0 bases from V and 7 bases from J, leaving 9 bases between. The CDR3 DNA follows: TGCAGCGTTGAAGATCTCCAGGGGACCCAGTACTTC. This codes for CSVEDLQGTQYF.

The chain couples TRBV28 to TRBJ2-7; 9 nucleotides agree with TRBD1. Germline-derived CDR1 and CDR2 are MDHEN and SYDVKM. V gave up 6 bases and J gave up 6 bases; unmatched junction bases: 12. This CDR3 comprises 15 residues. CDR3 nucleotide sequence: TGTGCCAGCAGACGTCCCGGGACAGGGAGGGCCGAGCAGTACTTC. Its translation: CASRRPGTGRAEQYF.

The CDR3 sequence: CASSQDPRTQYF. The DNA of the CDR3 is TGTGCCAGCAGCCAAGATCCTAGGACCCAGTACTTC. V is TRBV14 and J is TRBJ2-5; D unclear. V lost 0 bases and J lost 7, with 6 bases in between. The CDR3 has 12 amino acids. Germline V CDR1 and CDR2: SGHDN, FVKESK.